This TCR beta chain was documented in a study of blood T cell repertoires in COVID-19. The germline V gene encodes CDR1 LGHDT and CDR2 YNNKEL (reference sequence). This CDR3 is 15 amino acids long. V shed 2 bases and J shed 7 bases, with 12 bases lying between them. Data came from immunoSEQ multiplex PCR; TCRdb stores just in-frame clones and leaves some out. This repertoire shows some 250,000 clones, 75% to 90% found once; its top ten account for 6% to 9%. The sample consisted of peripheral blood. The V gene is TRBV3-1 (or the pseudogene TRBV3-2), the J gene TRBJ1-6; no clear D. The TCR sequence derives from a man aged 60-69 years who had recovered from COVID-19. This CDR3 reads CASSQNPAGNSPLHF. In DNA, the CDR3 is TGTGCCAGCAGCCAAAATCCCGCGGGAAATTCACCCCTCCACTTT.